This is a list of T cell receptor beta chains from one sample in a study of cytomegalovirus exposure and HLA in healthy donors. Sequencing used immunoSEQ multiplex PCR; TCRdb keeps in-frame clones, though not all of them. The sample contains roughly 200,000 clones, 77% of which appear only once. Source material: PBMCs. The receptors were gathered from an older woman in good health and CMV-seropositive. CDR3s include the opening cysteine and the closing phenylalanine or tryptophan. A D gene is named only where the DNA matches it firmly. Rows give clone size only sometimes, using once, few, many, or a class for an expanded clone.

TRBD2	TRBV18	TRBJ2-1	NA	CASSPQRTSSYNEQFF	TGTGCCAGCTCACCCCAGCGGACTAGCTCCTACAATGAGCAGTTCTTC
TRBD1	TRBV5-1	TRBJ2-3	NA	CASSLAGQGSDTQYF	TGCGCCAGCAGCTTGGCGGGACAGGGGTCAGATACGCAGTATTTT
NA	TRBV9	TRBJ2-7	NA	CASSEGVISYEQYF	TGTGCCAGCAGTGAGGGCGTGATCTCCTACGAGCAGTACTTC
NA	TRBV5-1	TRBJ2-3	NA	CASSWGPKSTDTQYF	TGCGCCAGCAGCTGGGGGCCTAAAAGCACAGATACGCAGTATTTT
TRBD1	TRBV5-4	TRBJ1-5	NA	CASSLEETGARGNQPQHF	TGTGCCAGCAGCTTGGAAGAGACAGGGGCTCGTGGCAATCAGCCCCAGCATTTT
TRBD1	TRBV6-5	TRBJ2-1	NA	CASSRTGGYNEQFF	TGTGCCAGCAGTAGGACAGGGGGGTACAATGAGCAGTTCTTC
NA	TRBV5-5	TRBJ2-5	NA	CASSQTGTETQYF	TGTGCCAGCAGCCAGACAGGGACTGAGACCCAGTACTTC
NA	TRBV18	TRBJ1-5	NA	CASSPPGQPQHF	TGTGCCAGCTCACCCCCCGGGCAGCCCCAGCATTTT
NA	TRBV5-1	TRBJ2-3	NA	CASSLKGLYTDTQYF	TGCGCCAGCAGCTTGAAAGGACTTTACACAGATACGCAGTATTTT
NA	TRBV19	TRBJ1-1	few	CASRAPGLMNTEAFF	TGTGCCAGCCGGGCGCCAGGGTTGATGAACACTGAAGCTTTCTTT
TRBD1	TRBV5-1	TRBJ2-1	NA	CASSQDRGSYNEQFF	TGCGCCAGCAGCCAGGACAGGGGATCATACAATGAGCAGTTCTTC
NA	TRBV18	TRBJ1-1	NA	CASSPVEVTEAFF	TGTGCCAGCTCACCGGTTGAGGTCACTGAAGCTTTCTTT
NA	TRBV15	TRBJ1-2	NA	CATSRDSNYGYTF	TGTGCCACCAGCAGAGACAGTAACTATGGCTACACCTTC
TRBD1	TRBV5-6	TRBJ1-2	NA	CASSRDRANYGYTF	TGTGCCAGCAGCAGGGACAGGGCTAACTATGGCTACACCTTC
NA	TRBV6-1	TRBJ2-1	NA	CASRGAGGSYNEQFF	TGTGCCAGCCGGGGGGCCGGTGGGTCCTACAATGAGCAGTTCTTC
TRBD2	TRBV6-6	TRBJ2-1	NA	CASSLLAEGNEQFF	TGTGCCAGCAGTTTACTAGCGGAGGGGAATGAGCAGTTCTTC
TRBD1	TRBV7-9	TRBJ1-3	NA	CASSLSLGTGGNTIYF	TGTGCCAGCAGCTTATCATTGGGGACAGGGGGAAACACCATATATTTT
NA	TRBV5-4	TRBJ1-3	NA	CASSLGQVSSGNTIYF	TGTGCCAGCAGCTTGGGACAGGTTAGCTCTGGAAACACCATATATTTT
NA	TRBV18	TRBJ2-5	NA	CASSPSLQETQYF	TGTGCCAGCTCACCAAGCTTGCAAGAGACCCAGTACTTC
TRBD2	TRBV7-2	TRBJ2-2	few	CASSLASGGPTGELFF	TGTGCCAGCAGCTTAGCTAGCGGGGGACCCACCGGGGAGCTGTTTTTT
TRBD2	TRBV7-2	TRBJ2-1	NA	CASSPSSGGAYNEQFF	TGTGCCAGCAGCCCCTCTAGCGGGGGGGCCTACAATGAGCAGTTCTTC
TRBD2	TRBV7-9	TRBJ2-1	few	CSSSLWLAGSYNEQFF	TGTTCCAGCAGCTTATGGCTAGCGGGGTCCTACAATGAGCAGTTCTTC
NA	TRBV28	TRBJ2-7	NA	CASSYGAAYEQYF	TGTGCCAGCAGTTATGGGGCGGCTTACGAGCAGTACTTC
TRBD1	TRBV28	TRBJ2-7	once	CASSLTRTGLYEQYF	TGTGCCAGCAGTTTAACGAGGACAGGGCTTTACGAGCAGTACTTC
NA	TRBV7-6	TRBJ1-1	NA	CASSPRQGGAAEAFF	TGTGCCAGCAGCCCACGGCAGGGCGGCGCCGCTGAAGCTTTCTTT
NA	TRBV29-1	TRBJ2-5	NA	CSVVVRVGETQYF	TGCAGCGTTGTGGTCAGGGTGGGAGAGACCCAGTACTTC
NA	TRBV19	TRBJ2-2	NA	CASSIKSREAGELFF	TGTGCCAGTAGTATAAAGAGCAGGGAGGCCGGGGAGCTGTTTTTT
TRBD1	TRBV30	TRBJ2-7	NA	CAWGQGDEQYF	TGTGCCTGGGGGCAGGGGGACGAGCAGTACTTC
NA	TRBV7-9	TRBJ2-7	NA	CASSLGGEISYEQYF	TGTGCCAGCAGCTTAGGGGGGGAGATCTCCTACGAGCAGTACTTC
NA	TRBV5-4	TRBJ2-7	NA	CASSLWSVYEQYF	TGTGCCAGCAGCTTGTGGTCGGTTTACGAGCAGTACTTC
NA	TRBV28	TRBJ1-2	NA	CASSLSQGTGGYTF	TGTGCCAGCAGTTTATCCCAGGGGACGGGTGGCTACACCTTC
NA	TRBV2	TRBJ1-4	NA	CASSALQATNEKLFF	TGTGCCAGCAGTGCCTTGCAGGCAACTAATGAAAAACTGTTTTTT
NA	TRBV28	TRBJ1-5	NA	CASSLFSLFEGSNQPQHF	TGTGCCAGCAGTTTATTCTCGCTCTTCGAGGGTAGCAATCAGCCCCAGCATTTT
NA	TRBV18	TRBJ2-1	NA	CASSPPRLPHEQFF	TGTGCCAGCTCACCACCCCGACTCCCCCATGAGCAGTTCTTC
TRBD1	TRBV5-1	TRBJ2-5	NA	CASSDGTGGTETQYF	TGCGCCAGCAGCGACGGGACAGGGGGAACGGAGACCCAGTACTTC
NA	TRBV28	TRBJ2-7	NA	CASSLGHEQYF	TGTGCCAGCAGTTTGGGCCACGAGCAGTACTTC
NA	TRBV6-5	TRBJ1-6	few	CASTPGRRANSPLHF	TGTGCCAGCACCCCAGGGCGTCGGGCTAATTCACCCCTCCACTTT
TRBD2	TRBV19	TRBJ2-7	few	CASSIIAGGSYEQYF	TGTGCCAGTAGTATTATAGCGGGGGGCTCCTACGAGCAGTACTTC
NA	TRBV25-1	TRBJ2-5	NA	CASRFSQEGETQYF	TGTGCCAGCAGGTTCAGCCAGGAAGGAGAGACCCAGTACTTC
NA	TRBV5-4	TRBJ2-7	once	CASSLGQDIYEQYF	TGTGCCAGCAGCTTGGGACAGGATATCTACGAGCAGTACTTC
NA	TRBV4-1	TRBJ1-5	NA	CASSHPGEPQHF	TGCGCCAGCAGCCACCCAGGGGAGCCCCAGCATTTT
TRBD2	TRBV5-1	TRBJ2-3	once	CASSFQGLEADTQYF	TGCGCCAGCAGCTTTCAAGGACTAGAGGCAGATACGCAGTATTTT
NA	TRBV21-1	TRBJ1-1	NA	CARDRETEAFF	TGTGCCAGGGACAGGGAGACTGAAGCTTTCTTT
TRBD2	TRBV7-8	TRBJ2-3	once	CASSTPSGATDTQYF	TGTGCCAGCAGCACCCCTAGCGGGGCTACAGATACGCAGTATTTT
NA	TRBV30	TRBJ1-5	NA	CAWAGSNQPQHF	TGTGCCTGGGCGGGTAGCAATCAGCCCCAGCATTTT
NA	TRBV7-2	TRBJ2-3	NA	CASSVSGSTDTQYF	TGTGCCAGCAGCGTATCAGGGAGCACAGATACGCAGTATTTT
TRBD1	TRBV4-1	TRBJ2-5	NA	CASSQETGGGQETQYF	TGCGCCAGCAGCCAAGAGACAGGGGGAGGGCAAGAGACCCAGTACTTC
NA	TRBV5-6	TRBJ2-3	NA	CASSWAPVGTDTQYF	TGTGCCAGCAGTTGGGCCCCGGTGGGCACAGATACGCAGTATTTT
NA	TRBV6-1	TRBJ2-5	few	CASREPISQETQYF	TGTGCCAGCAGGGAACCTATAAGCCAAGAGACCCAGTACTTC